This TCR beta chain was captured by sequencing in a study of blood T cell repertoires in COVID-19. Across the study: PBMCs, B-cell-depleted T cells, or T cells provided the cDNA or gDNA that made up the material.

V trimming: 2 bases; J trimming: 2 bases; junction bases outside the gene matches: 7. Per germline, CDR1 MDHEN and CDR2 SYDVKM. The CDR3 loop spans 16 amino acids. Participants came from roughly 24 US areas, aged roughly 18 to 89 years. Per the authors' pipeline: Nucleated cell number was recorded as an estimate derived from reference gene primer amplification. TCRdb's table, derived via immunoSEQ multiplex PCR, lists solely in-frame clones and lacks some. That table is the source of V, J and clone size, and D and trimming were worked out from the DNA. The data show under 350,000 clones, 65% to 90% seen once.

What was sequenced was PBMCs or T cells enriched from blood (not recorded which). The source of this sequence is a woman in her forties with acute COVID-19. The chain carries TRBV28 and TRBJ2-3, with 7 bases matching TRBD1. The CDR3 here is CASSLHRQGNTDTQYF. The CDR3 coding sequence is TGTGCCAGCAGTTTACACCGACAGGGTAACACAGATACGCAGTATTTT.